This T cell receptor (beta chain) originates from a study of T-cell reconstitution after alpha-beta-depleted transplantation in children. Germline V lookup: CDR1 SGHVS, CDR2 FQNEAQ. The CDR3 runs 12 residues. The V end was cut by 5 bases, the J end by 7 bases, with 9 bases between. At least ten counts were recorded for this clonotype. Preparation of the TCRbeta library was carried out with unique molecular identifiers. TCRdb reprocessed the PCR reads via MiXCR and lists one record per CDR3 protein. The repertoire holds hundreds of thousands of distinct CDR3 sequences, 16% seen once, with 0.85% to 1.3% in the top ten.

This TCR came from a human donor who donated a stem cell graft to a child with acute myeloid leukemia. V usage is TRBV7-8 and J usage is TRBJ2-1; D is unclear. This specimen was PBMCs from the stem cell graft donor, taken from the stem cell graft. CDR3 sequence reads: CASSPETNEQFF. CDR3 nucleotide sequence: TGTGCCAGCAGCCCGGAGACGAATGAGCAGTTCTTC.